A single sample gave rise to the 28 T cell receptor beta chains below, sequenced in a study of identical twins. TCRdb called the 5' RACE reads again in MiXCR, with one record for every CDR3 protein. The table records about 690,000 distinct CDR3 sequences, 21% of them present only once. The data were also submitted as part of a second study, on T cells expressing NK-cell markers.

The sequenced sample consisted of PBMCs. Every receptor here comes from a woman aged 18-29 years in good health.

For the CDR3, the DNA is TGTGCCAGCAGCTTTTTGGTTCGTTCGGATTCACCCCTCCACTTT. This gives the protein CASSFLVRSDSPLHF. V gene TRBV7-2 combines with J gene TRBJ1-6; no clear D gene. Germline lookup yields CDR1 SGHTA and CDR2 FQGNSA. This CDR3 is built from 15 residues. V dropped 3 bases and J dropped 8 bases, with 14 bases sitting between them.

This clonotype was observed a few times. The gene calls are TRBV19 and TRBJ1-1; no definite D call. V shed 7 bases and J shed 0 bases, with 9 bases lying between them. Germline-derived CDR1 and CDR2 are LNHDA and SQIVND (reference sequence). CDR3 length equals 13 residues. DNA for the CDR3: TGTGCCAGTAAGAGTAGGGTGAACACTGAAGCTTTCTTT. Encoded protein: CASKSRVNTEAFF.

Only a few counts were recorded for this clonotype. The J gene is TRBJ2-4, the V gene TRBV27, with no clear D. The CDR3 has 13 residues. The germline V and J ends were trimmed by 0 bases and 9 bases, with 9 bases remaining between them. Germline loops: CDR1 MNHEY, CDR2 SMNVEV (reference sequence). The CDR3 loop is CASSLSAYGIQYF. In DNA form, the CDR3 reads TGTGCCAGCAGTTTATCTGCGTACGGCATTCAGTACTTC.

This sequence joins TRBV20-1 and TRBJ2-7, with 9 bases matching TRBD2. With V trimmed by 7 bases and J by 2 bases, 15 bases remained unmatched. The germline CDR1 and CDR2 sequences are DFQATT and SNEGSKA (reference sequence). The CDR3 contains 16 residues. The CDR3 sequence is CSVLASGILGAYEQYF. The CDR3 DNA follows: TGCAGTGTACTTGCTAGCGGGATCCTGGGGGCCTACGAGCAGTACTTC.

The chain carries TRBV12-5 and TRBJ2-2, with D tentatively TRBD2 (5 bases). V was clipped by 3 bases and J by 4 bases, with 9 bases between them. Germline CDR1 and CDR2: LGHNT and FRNRAP. This CDR3 is built from 14 residues. The CDR3, as DNA: TGTGCTAGTGGTTTCGGCGGGCCCACCGGGGAGCTGTTTTTT. Amino acids: CASGFGGPTGELFF.

Note on this clonotype: At one of its ends the junction is not consistent with the germline gene, which may arise from a read error. V gene TRBV5-6 combines with J gene TRBJ2-1, with D possibly called TRBD1 or TRBD2 (6 bases each). The CDR3 has 12 amino acids. CDR1 and CDR2 from the germline V gene are SGHDT and YYEEEE. CDR3 protein: CASSLTDRGLVF. For the CDR3, the DNA is TGTGCCAGCAGCTTGACGGACCGGGGGCTTGTCTTC.

This clonotype was seen a handful of times. The chain recombines TRBV4-1 with TRBJ2-4, with 13 bases lining up with TRBD2. V dropped 1 base and J dropped 4; count of bases not matched to a gene: 4. This CDR3 has 17 amino acids. From germline, CDR1 is MGHRA and CDR2 YSYEKL. CDR3 nucleotides: TGCGCCAGCAGCCAAGGACTAGCGGGGGGACCAAAAAACATTCAGTACTTC. It codes for CASSQGLAGGPKNIQYF.

There are a few counts of this clonotype. The chain joins TRBV4-3 to TRBJ1-1; TRBD1 is a possible D gene (5 bases). The germline CDR1 and CDR2 sequences are LGHNA and YSLEER. This CDR3 region has 17 residues. The ends were cut back, 0 bases at V and 1 base at J, with 15 bases in the middle. For the CDR3, the DNA is TGCGCCAGCAGCCAAGATCTGTTAGCGACAGCGAACACTGAAGCTTTCTTT. Its translation is CASSQDLLATANTEAFF.

This rearrangement joins TRBV11-2 to TRBJ2-4; TRBD1 might be the D (5 bases). V lost 3 bases, J lost 0 bases, and 21 bases lay in between. The CDR3 consists of 19 residues. Germline CDR1 SGHAT, CDR2 FQNNGV. The CDR3 region is CASSLGPVRQKIAKNIQYF. The DNA of the CDR3 is TGTGCCAGCAGCTTGGGGCCGGTGAGACAAAAGATAGCCAAAAACATTCAGTACTTC. Combining the CDR3 with reference TRBV11-2 and TRBJ2-4 gives the whole variable domain EAGVAQSPRYKIIEKRQSVAFWCNPISGHATLYWYQQILGQGPKLLIQFQNNGVVDDSQLPKDRFSAERLKGVDSTLKIQPAKLEDSAVYLCASSLGPVRQKIAKNIQYFGAGTRLSVL.

The rearrangement joins TRBV20-1 to TRBJ2-5, with D perhaps matching TRBD2 (6 bases). The CDR3 covers 15 residues. V dropped 0 bases and J dropped 1 base, with 12 bases sitting between them. Per the germline V gene, CDR1 is DFQATT and CDR2 is SNEGSKA (reference sequence). The CDR3 loop is CSARDSRDFQETQYF. CDR3 DNA sequence: TGCAGTGCTAGAGATTCACGGGACTTCCAAGAGACCCAGTACTTC.

The rearrangement joins TRBV19 to TRBJ2-5, with unresolved D. The germline CDR1 and CDR2 sequences are LNHDA and SQIVND (reference sequence). CDR3 size: 14 residues. The V end was cut by 5 bases, the J end by 0 bases, with 10 bases between. CDR3 bases: TGTGCCAGTAGTTCTTTTTTGTACCAAGAGACCCAGTACTTC. Its translation is CASSSFLYQETQYF. Full variable domain (outside the CDR3, taken from reference TRBV19 and TRBJ2-5): DGGITQSPKYLFRKEGQNVTLSCEQNLNHDAMYWYRQDPGQGLRLIYYSQIVNDFQKGDIAEGYSVSREKKESFPLTVTSAQKNPTAFYLCASSSFLYQETQYFGPGTRLLVL.

This clonotype turned up a few times. The chain joins TRBV29-1 to TRBJ2-5, with D tentatively TRBD1 (5 bases). The CDR3 length is 13 residues. V lost 7 bases and J 10 bases, leaving 22 bases between the germline ends. Germline CDR1 SQVTM, CDR2 ANQGSEA. The CDR3 region is CSGRKGNKWGQYF. For the CDR3, the DNA is TGCAGCGGCCGTAAGGGGAACAAGTGGGGCCAGTACTTC. Full variable domain (rest looked up from reference TRBV29-1 and TRBJ2-5): SAVISQKPSRDICQRGTSLTIQCQVDSQVTMMFWYRQQPGQSLTLIATANQGSEATYESGFVIDKFPISRPNLTFSTLTVSNMSPEDSSIYLCSGRKGNKWGQYFGPGTRLLVL.

This clonotype showed up just once. This chain connects TRBV6-1 to TRBJ2-3, with 8 bases that match TRBD2. Germline assignment: CDR1 MNHNS and CDR2 SASEGT. The V segment lost 4 bases and the J segment 5 bases; nucleotides outside the gene matches: 8. CDR3 size: 15 residues. The CDR3 nucleotides read TGTGCCAGCAGTGGGACTAGCTTCTCCGGAGATACGCAGTATTTT. Its translation: CASSGTSFSGDTQYF.

This clonotype appeared a few times. This sequence joins TRBV4-3 and TRBJ2-4, with D possibly matching TRBD2 (7 bases). Between the trimmed V and J ends, which lost 4 bases and 8 bases, there was a span of 18 bases. The germline gives CDR1 LGHNA, CDR2 YSLEER. This CDR3 is built from 15 residues. CDR3 coding DNA: TGCGCCAGCAGCCGAAACAGGTTCGGGGGGCACATTCAGTACTTC. Translation: CASSRNRFGGHIQYF.

There are a few counts of this clonotype. The chain uses TRBV7-2 and TRBJ2-2, with TRBD1 identical over 8 bases. After removal of 5 bases from V and 4 bases from J, the junction contained 6 bases not matched to a gene. The CDR3 sequence is 15 residues long. Germline CDR1 SGHTA, CDR2 FQGNSA. The CDR3 here is CASSLPDRATGELFF. CDR3 sequence (DNA): TGTGCCAGCAGCCTACCGGACAGGGCCACCGGGGAGCTGTTTTTT.

This clonotype was seen more than once but under ten times. The chain joins TRBV29-1 to TRBJ2-7, with D possibly TRBD2 on 5 matching bases. The CDR3 spans 19 residues. Germline V gene data show CDR1 as SQVTM and CDR2 as ANQGSEA. The ends were cut back, 1 base at V and 1 base at J, with 26 bases in the middle. The CDR3 DNA reads as TGCAGCGTTGAAGTCAGACCCGAGGGCCACCGCTACTATTCCTACGAGCAGTACTTC. Translated: CSVEVRPEGHRYYSYEQYF.

CDR3 DNA sequence: TGTGCCAGCAGCCTGGGACTAGCGGGAGGAGGAGAGACCCAGTACTTC. Its translation: CASSLGLAGGGETQYF. The rearrangement links TRBV7-9 to TRBJ2-5, with 15 nucleotides matching TRBD2. The CDR3 loop spans 16 amino acids. J was trimmed by 4 bases and V by 5 bases; bases with no gene match: 5. Germline lookup yields CDR1 SEHNR and CDR2 FQNEAQ (reference sequence).

V usage is TRBV7-9 and J usage is TRBJ2-1, with 9 bases fitting TRBD2. Germline V lookup: CDR1 SEHNR, CDR2 FQNEAQ (reference sequence). V shed 4 bases and J 6 bases; nucleotides not matched to a gene: 7. There are 15 residues in the CDR3. This CDR3 is CASSSSAGGVNEQFF. In DNA form, the CDR3 reads TGTGCCAGCAGCTCTTCCGCGGGAGGGGTCAATGAGCAGTTCTTC.

The chain employs TRBV12-3 or TRBV12-4 and TRBJ1-5; the match to TRBD1 covers 10 bases. V dropped 8 bases and J dropped 7; count of bases not matched to a gene: 5. This CDR3 spans 13 amino acids. CDR3 bases: TGTGCCAGCGGGGACAGGGGAGGGCAGCCCCAGCATTTT. This translates into CASGDRGGQPQHF.

The chain uses TRBV9 and TRBJ2-1, with 13 bases aligning to TRBD2. V lost 4 bases to trimming and J lost 10 bases; unmatched junction nucleotides: 8. The CDR3 consists of 15 residues. The germline CDR1 and CDR2 sequences are SGDLS and YYNGEE. CDR3 nucleotides: TGTGCCAGCAGCCCCGGACTAGCGGGAGTAGAGGAGCAGTTCTTC. Its translation: CASSPGLAGVEEQFF.

This chain links TRBV5-1 with TRBJ2-7; the D gene could be TRBD1 or TRBD2 (6 bases each). Deletions cut 5 bases from V and 0 bases from J, with 15 bases between. The CDR3 totals 15 residues. Looked up from germline, CDR1 is SGHRS and CDR2 is YFSETQ. The CDR3 region is CASRHLGGGSYEQYF. As DNA, the CDR3 is TGCGCCAGCAGGCACCTCGGAGGGGGCTCCTACGAGCAGTACTTC.

The chain employs TRBV12-3 or TRBV12-4 and TRBJ2-5; D ambiguous. The V end was cut by 2 bases, the J end by 4 bases, with 11 bases between. The CDR3 runs 14 residues. The CDR3 is CASSLWGGGETQYF. The CDR3 bases are TGTGCCAGCAGTTTATGGGGTGGTGGAGAGACCCAGTACTTC.

Only a few counts were recorded for this clonotype. The chain employs TRBV7-8 and TRBJ2-5; 8 bases match TRBD2. Germline V CDR1 and CDR2: SGHVS, FQNEAQ. With V trimmed by 2 bases and J by 2 bases, 10 bases remained unmatched. The CDR3 has 17 amino acids. CDR3: CASSLRLRLALQETQYF. CDR3 coding DNA: TGTGCCAGCAGCTTAAGGTTGAGACTAGCGTTGCAAGAGACCCAGTACTTC. The variable domain in full, completed from reference TRBV7-8 and TRBJ2-5, reads GAGVSQSPRYKVAKRGQDVALRCDPISGHVSLFWYQQALGQGPEFLTYFQNEAQLDKSGLPSDRFFAERPEGSVSTLKIQRTQQEDSAVYLCASSLRLRLALQETQYFGPGTRLLVL.

In this sample, this clonotype turned up many times. DNA for the CDR3: TGCAGCGTGGTAGCGGGAGGGATACCCTACGAGCAGTACTTC. Its protein is CSVVAGGIPYEQYF. The V and J genes are TRBV29-1 and TRBJ2-7; 11 nucleotides align to TRBD2. V shed 6 bases and J 2 bases; nucleotides not matched to a gene: 6. The germline V gene has CDR1 SQVTM and CDR2 ANQGSEA. This CDR3 has 14 residues.

This clonotype turned up a few times. The V call is TRBV5-5, the J call TRBJ2-1, with TRBD2 matching over 14 bases. The germline V gene has CDR1 SGHKS and CDR2 YYEKEE (reference sequence). V was clipped by 3 bases and J by 9 bases; unmatched bases: 5. The CDR3 has 15 residues. CDR3: CASSSTSGGASEQFF. The CDR3 DNA reads TGTGCCAGCAGCTCGACTAGCGGGGGGGCGAGTGAGCAGTTCTTC. The full variable domain, completed using reference TRBV5-5 and TRBJ2-1, is DAGVTQSPTHLIKTRGQQVTLRCSPISGHKSVSWYQQVLGQGPQFIFQYYEKEERGRGNFPDRFSARQFPNYSSELNVNALLLGDSALYLCASSSTSGGASEQFFGPGTRLTVL.

The chain couples TRBV5-1 to TRBJ2-1; weak D call: TRBD2 (5 bases). Trimming took off 2 bases at V and 10 bases at J, with 22 bases between the two ends. In germline, CDR1 is SGHRS, CDR2 YFSETQ. This CDR3 is 16 amino acids long. For the CDR3, the DNA is TGCGCCAGCAGCTTAAGCGGCCCCGTCCCTTCGAAAGAGCAGTTCTTC. This translates into CASSLSGPVPSKEQFF.

This clonotype was picked up a small number of times. This chain joins TRBV12-5 and TRBJ1-2, with D possibly being TRBD1 (5 bases). The CDR3 contains 13 residues. Germline CDR1 and CDR2: LGHNT and FRNRAP. V lost 6 bases, J lost 8 bases, and 16 bases lay in between. The CDR3 here is CASGSTRGGGYTF. DNA for the CDR3: TGTGCTAGTGGCTCTACACGGGGGGGAGGCTACACCTTC. The full variable domain, in which reference TRBV12-5 and TRBJ1-2 provide the parts outside the CDR3, is DARVTQTPRHKVTEMGQEVTMRCQPILGHNTVFWYRQTMMQGLELLAYFRNRAPLDDSGMPKDRFSAEMPDATLATLKIQPSEPRDSAVYFCASGSTRGGGYTFGSGTRLTVV.

The V gene is TRBV10-2, the J gene TRBJ2-3, with 13 positions matching TRBD2. V was clipped by 4 bases and J by 6 bases; unmatched bases: 4. Germline values: CDR1 WSHSY, CDR2 SAAADI. The CDR3 runs 15 residues. CDR3 DNA sequence: TGCGCCAGCAGTGGGACTAGCGGGGGTCTGGATACGCAGTATTTT. Its translation is CASSGTSGGLDTQYF.